A single sample is the source of the 13 T cell receptor beta chains below, sequenced in a study of blood T cell repertoires in COVID-19. Assay used: immunoSEQ multiplex PCR; TCRdb lists only in-frame clones, some missing. Among approximately 58,000 clones listed, 60% to 80% were seen once. What was sequenced was peripheral blood. The receptor source for this set is a man aged 65-85 years with active or convalescent COVID-19.

This clone was counted between two and nine times. This chain joins TRBV19 and TRBJ1-2; D call uncertain. The CDR3 extends over 13 amino acids. Germline V gene sequence: CDR1 LNHDA, CDR2 SQIVND (reference sequence). The V and J ends lost 6 bases and 6 bases respectively, with 14 bases between them. The CDR3 DNA sequence: TGTGCCAGTAGAGAGGGCTGGTTCGATGGCTACACCTTC. It is translated as CASREGWFDGYTF.

The rearrangement links TRBV12-5 to TRBJ1-1, with 9 bases that match TRBD1. The CDR3 has 15 amino acids. CDR1 LGHNT and CDR2 FRNRAP come from the germline V gene. Trimming cost V 9 bases and J 3 bases; bases outside gene matches: 11. The CDR3 reads CASPAGQGLDTEAFF. The CDR3 DNA reads as TGTGCTAGCCCGGCGGGACAGGGTTTGGACACTGAAGCTTTCTTT.

This sequence joins TRBV12-3 or TRBV12-4 and TRBJ2-7; tentatively, D is TRBD1 (5 bases). The CDR3 consists of 12 residues. Trimming took 6 bases from V and 6 from J, leaving 12 bases between them. CDR3 residues: CASRATGGEQYF. For the CDR3, the DNA is TGTGCCAGCAGAGCCACAGGCGGCGAGCAGTACTTC.

The V and J genes are TRBV7-2 and TRBJ1-5; 7 bases map to TRBD1. Germline V gene data show CDR1 as SGHTA and CDR2 as FQGNSA. The CDR3 extends over 17 amino acids. With V trimmed by 6 bases and J by 6 bases, 17 bases remained unmatched. CDR3 loop: CASSLGGLLTGPQPQHF. The CDR3 DNA reads TGTGCCAGCAGTCTAGGGGGCCTCTTAACAGGGCCTCAGCCCCAGCATTTT.

V usage is TRBV2 and J usage is TRBJ2-5, with 7 bases fitting TRBD1. The junction had 6 bases not matched to a gene; V was cut back by 3 bases and J by 5 bases. The CDR3 consists of 14 residues. Looked up from germline, CDR1 is SNHLY and CDR2 is FYNNEI. In nucleotides, the CDR3 is TGTGCCAGCAGTGATGGACAGGAGATGGAGACCCAGTACTTC. It yields the protein CASSDGQEMETQYF.

The chain employs TRBV7-3 and TRBJ2-7; maybe TRBD2 (6 bases). Trimming took off 3 bases at V and 3 bases at J, with 12 bases between the two ends. Per germline, CDR1 SGHTA and CDR2 FQGTGA. The CDR3 contains 14 residues. In nucleotides, the CDR3 is TGTGCCAGCAGCTTGGGGGACTTCAGCTACGAGCAGTACTTC. Residues: CASSLGDFSYEQYF.

Concerning this clone: A junction boundary mismatches the germline segment, possibly from a read error. V and J are TRBV7-3 and TRBJ1-5; TRBD1 matches at 7 bases. The CDR3 is made up of 12 amino acids. The germline V gene has CDR1 SGHTA and CDR2 FQGTGA. This CDR3 is CASSLPGGPMYF. DNA of the CDR3: TGTGCCAGCAGCCTTCCAGGGGGTCCCATGTATTTT.

The rearrangement links TRBV29-1 to TRBJ2-3; D is possibly TRBD2 (6 bases). The V end was cut by 4 bases, the J end by 5 bases, with 16 bases between. The CDR3 is 14 amino acids. Germline CDR1 is SQVTM and CDR2 is ANQGSEA. CDR3 amino acids: CSVGMGGVGDTQYF. The DNA of the CDR3 is TGCAGCGTTGGAATGGGGGGAGTTGGAGATACGCAGTATTTT.

In this sample, this clone turned up many times. The chain is built from TRBV7-9 and TRBJ1-3; no clear D gene. This CDR3 has 16 residues. Looked up from germline, CDR1 is SEHNR and CDR2 is FQNEAQ (reference sequence). Trimming left V 3 bases short and J 1 base short, with 13 bases between. This chain's CDR3 is CASSFSYSESGNTIYF. The CDR3 DNA sequence: TGTGCCAGCAGCTTCTCCTATTCCGAATCTGGAAACACCATATATTTT.

J is TRBJ2-1 and V is TRBV19; D is undetermined. The CDR3 is made up of 15 amino acids. The ends were cut back, 5 bases at V and 1 base at J, with 12 bases in the middle. Germline V gene lookup returns CDR1 LNHDA and CDR2 SQIVND (reference sequence). CDR3: CASSGRHGSYNEQFF. In DNA, the CDR3 is TGTGCCAGTAGTGGCCGACATGGGTCCTACAATGAGCAGTTCTTC.

The V and J genes are TRBV6-1 and TRBJ1-5; a weak D match, TRBD1 (5 bases). Deletions cut 2 bases from V and 4 bases from J, with 21 bases between. The germline gives CDR1 MNHNS, CDR2 SASEGT. The CDR3 covers 18 residues. CDR3 coding DNA: TGTGCCAGCAGTGAATCGGGACTGCCATTCTTGACAAATCAGCCCCAGCATTTT. It codes for CASSESGLPFLTNQPQHF.

The table lists this clone with a few counts. The rearrangement links TRBV7-6 to TRBJ1-3; D gene uncertain. The CDR3 contains 15 residues. Germline V CDR1 and CDR2: SGHVS, FNYEAQ. V lost 3 bases and J 4 bases, leaving 13 bases between the germline ends. The CDR3 DNA reads as TGTGCCAGCAGCTTCCGAGGGAATTTCGGAAACACCATATATTTT. Protein product: CASSFRGNFGNTIYF.

The gene calls are TRBV14 and TRBJ2-7; D possibly corresponds to TRBD2 (5 bases). Germline V gene data show CDR1 as SGHDN and CDR2 as FVKESK. V lost 1 base and J lost 4, with 11 bases in between. There are 14 residues in the CDR3. DNA for the CDR3: TGTGCCAGCAGCCAAGTCGGGGTAGGTTACGAGCAGTACTTC. This encodes CASSQVGVGYEQYF.